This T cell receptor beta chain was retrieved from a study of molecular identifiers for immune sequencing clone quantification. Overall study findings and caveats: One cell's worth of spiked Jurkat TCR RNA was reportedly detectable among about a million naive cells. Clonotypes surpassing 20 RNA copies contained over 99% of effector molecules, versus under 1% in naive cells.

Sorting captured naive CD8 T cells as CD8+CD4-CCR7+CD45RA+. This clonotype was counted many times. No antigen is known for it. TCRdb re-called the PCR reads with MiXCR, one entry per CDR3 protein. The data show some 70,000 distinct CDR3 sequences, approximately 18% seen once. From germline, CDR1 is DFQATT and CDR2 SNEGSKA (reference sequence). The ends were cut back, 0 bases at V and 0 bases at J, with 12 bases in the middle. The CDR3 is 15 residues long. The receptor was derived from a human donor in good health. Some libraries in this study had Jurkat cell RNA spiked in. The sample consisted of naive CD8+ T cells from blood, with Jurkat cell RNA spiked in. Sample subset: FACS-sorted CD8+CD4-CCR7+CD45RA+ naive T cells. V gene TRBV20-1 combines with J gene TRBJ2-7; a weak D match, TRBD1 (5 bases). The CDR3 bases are TGCAGTGCTAGAGATAGACAGAAGAGCTCCTACGAGCAGTACTTC. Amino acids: CSARDRQKSSYEQYF.